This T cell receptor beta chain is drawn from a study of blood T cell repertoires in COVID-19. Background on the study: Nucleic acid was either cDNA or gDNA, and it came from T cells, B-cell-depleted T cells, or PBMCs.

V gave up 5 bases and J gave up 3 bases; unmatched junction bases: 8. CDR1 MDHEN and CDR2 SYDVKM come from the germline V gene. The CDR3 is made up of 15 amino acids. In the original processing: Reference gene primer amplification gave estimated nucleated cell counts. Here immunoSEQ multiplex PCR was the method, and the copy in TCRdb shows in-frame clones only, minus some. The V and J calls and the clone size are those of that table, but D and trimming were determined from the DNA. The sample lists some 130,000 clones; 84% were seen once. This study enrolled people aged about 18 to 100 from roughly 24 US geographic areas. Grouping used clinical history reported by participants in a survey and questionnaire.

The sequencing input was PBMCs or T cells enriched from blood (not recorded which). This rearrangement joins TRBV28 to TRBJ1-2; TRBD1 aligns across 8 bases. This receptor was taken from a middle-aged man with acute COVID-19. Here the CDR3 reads CASSRTGIVDYGYTF. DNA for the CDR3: TGTGCCAGCAGTCGGACAGGGATAGTGGACTATGGCTACACCTTC.